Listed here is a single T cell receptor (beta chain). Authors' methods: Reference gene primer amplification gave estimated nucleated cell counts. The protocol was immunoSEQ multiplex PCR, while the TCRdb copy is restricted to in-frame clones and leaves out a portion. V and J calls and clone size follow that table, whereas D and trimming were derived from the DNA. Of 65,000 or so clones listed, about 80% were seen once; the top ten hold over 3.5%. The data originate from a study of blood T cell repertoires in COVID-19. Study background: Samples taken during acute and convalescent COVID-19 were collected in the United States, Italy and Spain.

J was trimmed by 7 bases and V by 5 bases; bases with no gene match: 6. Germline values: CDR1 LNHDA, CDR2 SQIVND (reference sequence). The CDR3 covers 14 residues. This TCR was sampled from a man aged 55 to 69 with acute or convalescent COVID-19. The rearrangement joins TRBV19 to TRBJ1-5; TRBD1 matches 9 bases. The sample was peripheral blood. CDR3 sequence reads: CASSRTGDRQPQHF. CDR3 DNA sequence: TGTGCCAGTAGTCGGACAGGGGACCGACAGCCCCAGCATTTT. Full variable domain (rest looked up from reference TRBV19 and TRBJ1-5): DGGITQSPKYLFRKEGQNVTLSCEQNLNHDAMYWYRQDPGQGLRLIYYSQIVNDFQKGDIAEGYSVSREKKESFPLTVTSAQKNPTAFYLCASSRTGDRQPQHFGDGTRLSIL.